This TCR beta chain was found in a study of chemoradiotherapy in HPV16-positive cancers. Samples were taken several times over chemoradiotherapy. The protocol was immunoSEQ multiplex PCR, while the TCRdb copy is restricted to in-frame clones and leaves out a portion. The sample has thousands of clones; around 80% are singletons. Germline loops: CDR1 MRHNA, CDR2 SNTAGT. Trimming pared 3 bases from V and 7 bases from J, leaving 9 bases between. There are 12 residues in the CDR3. The chain has TRBV6-4 and TRBJ1-1; possible D gene TRBD1, 5 bases. Sample collection was performed from a patient who underwent chemoradiotherapy. The origin of this receptor is a human donor with HPV-associated anogenital cancer. Written as DNA, the CDR3 is TGTGCCAGCAGTGAAACCGACAGTGAAGCTTTCTTT. Residues: CASSETDSEAFF.